This TCR beta chain was identified during a study of identical twins. After removal of 4 bases from V and 0 bases from J, the junction contained 5 bases not matched to a gene. The CDR3 runs to 16 residues. This clonotype occurred many times. TCRdb analysed the 5' RACE reads with MiXCR anew, one entry per CDR3 protein. The sample records roughly 1.6 million distinct CDR3 sequences, more than 30% being singletons. This receptor was taken from a newborn girl in good health. Material for sequencing was cord blood. The chain employs TRBV12-3 or TRBV12-4 and TRBJ2-3; 9 nucleotides match TRBD2. The CDR3 coding sequence is TGTGCCAGCAGTTCCCTAGCGGGGCTTAGCACAGATACGCAGTATTTT. The encoded protein is CASSSLAGLSTDTQYF.